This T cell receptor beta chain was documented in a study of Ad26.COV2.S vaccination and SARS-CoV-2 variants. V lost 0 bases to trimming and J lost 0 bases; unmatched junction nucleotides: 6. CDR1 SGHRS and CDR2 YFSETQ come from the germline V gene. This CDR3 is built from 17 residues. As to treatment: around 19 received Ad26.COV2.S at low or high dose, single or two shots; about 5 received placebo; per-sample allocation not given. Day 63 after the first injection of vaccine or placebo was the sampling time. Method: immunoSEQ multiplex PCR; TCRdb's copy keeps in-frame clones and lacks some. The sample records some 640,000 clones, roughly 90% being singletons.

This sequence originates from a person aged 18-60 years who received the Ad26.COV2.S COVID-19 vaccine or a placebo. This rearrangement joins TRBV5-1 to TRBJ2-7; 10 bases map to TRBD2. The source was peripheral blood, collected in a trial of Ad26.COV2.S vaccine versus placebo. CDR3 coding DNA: TGCGCCAGCAGCTTGGCCATCGCTAGCGGGGGCTCCTACGAGCAGTACTTC. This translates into CASSLAIASGGSYEQYF.